A single sample gave rise to the 22 T cell receptor beta chains below, sequenced in a study of graft-versus-host responses after intestinal transplantation. Method: immunoSEQ multiplex PCR; TCRdb's copy keeps in-frame clones and lacks some. The sample records about 86,000 clones, around 89% being singletons. What these receptors recognize is not known. The sample in question was unstimulated CD4+ T cells sorted from spleen or lymph node cells, obtained before transplant. These receptors originate from a human donor who was the organ donor for an intestinal transplant.

The genes are TRBV5-6 and TRBJ1-4; tentatively, D is TRBD1 (6 bases). This CDR3 has 14 residues. CDR1 and CDR2 from the germline V gene are SGHDT and YYEEEE. V gave up 3 bases and J gave up 6 bases, with 12 bases separating them. The CDR3 DNA follows: TGTGCCAGCAGCTCCAGGGGTTCTTATGAAAAACTGTTTTTT. Protein sequence: CASSSRGSYEKLFF.

V and J are TRBV7-3 and TRBJ2-7; 14 bases match TRBD2. The trim removed 6 bases at V and 9 bases at J, leaving 13 bases unmatched. CDR1 and CDR2 (germline): SGHTA, FQGTGA. This CDR3 spans 16 amino acids. Here the CDR3 reads CASSQGRGLAGARQYF. Here the CDR3 DNA reads TGTGCCAGCAGTCAAGGACGGGGACTAGCGGGAGCCCGGCAGTACTTC.

The chain recombines TRBV5-6 with TRBJ2-5, with 7 bases that match TRBD2. CDR3 length equals 13 residues. J lost 4 bases, V lost 0 bases, and 0 bases had no gene match. Per the germline V gene, CDR1 is SGHDT and CDR2 is YYEEEE. CDR3 residues: CASSLAGGETQYF. CDR3 bases: TGTGCCAGCAGCTTGGCGGGGGGAGAGACCCAGTACTTC.

The chain is built from TRBV28 and TRBJ1-5; D unclear. This CDR3 has 12 residues. Trimming took off 1 base at V and 9 bases at J, with 7 bases between the two ends. The germline V gene encodes CDR1 MDHEN and CDR2 SYDVKM. CDR3 nucleotides: TGTGCCAGCAGTTTATCAGGTCTGCCCCAGCATTTT. Translating it yields CASSLSGLPQHF.

The chain is built from TRBV7-9 and TRBJ1-1; D is perhaps TRBD1 (5 bases). The V gene lost 6 bases and the J gene lost 1 base, with 9 bases spanning the gap. CDR3 length: 13 amino acids. Germline V CDR1 and CDR2: SEHNR, FQNEAQ (reference sequence). The CDR3 DNA reads TGTGCCAGCAGGTGGGGGGAGAACACTGAAGCTTTCTTT. As protein: CASRWGENTEAFF.

The V and J genes are TRBV5-1 and TRBJ1-2; 7 bases agree with TRBD1. In germline, CDR1 is SGHRS, CDR2 YFSETQ. This CDR3 is built from 14 residues. The trim removed 3 bases at V and 4 bases at J, leaving 6 bases unmatched. The CDR3 region is CASSSDREGYGYTF. CDR3 nucleotide sequence: TGCGCCAGCAGCTCCGACAGGGAAGGCTATGGCTACACCTTC. Full variable domain (rest looked up from reference TRBV5-1 and TRBJ1-2): KAGVTQTPRYLIKTRGQQVTLSCSPISGHRSVSWYQQTPGQGLQFLFEYFSETQRNKGNFPGRFSGRQFSNSRSEMNVSTLELGDSALYLCASSSDREGYGYTFGSGTRLTVV.

The chain carries TRBV19 and TRBJ1-6; no reliable D call. Germline CDR1 is LNHDA and CDR2 is SQIVND (reference sequence). V lost 0 bases to trimming and J lost 10 bases, with 7 bases between them. The CDR3 runs 13 residues. The CDR3, as DNA: TGTGCCAGTAGTATAGATCGGGGATCACCCCTCCACTTT. Protein product: CASSIDRGSPLHF.

This chain joins TRBV6-5 and TRBJ1-4; D not resolved. The CDR3 runs to 15 residues. V lost 6 bases and J lost 0, with 11 bases in between. Germline values: CDR1 MNHEY, CDR2 SVGAGI. This CDR3 reads CASSLRRATNEKLFF. The CDR3 DNA sequence: TGTGCCAGCAGCCTCAGGAGGGCAACTAATGAAAAACTGTTTTTT.

The chain is built from TRBV18 and TRBJ2-1, with 7 bases fitting TRBD2. The CDR3 loop spans 13 amino acids. Germline assignment: CDR1 KGHSH and CDR2 LQKENI. V gave up 6 bases and J gave up 12 bases; unmatched junction bases: 11. This CDR3 reads CASSSGTTYLQFF. CDR3 DNA: TGTGCCAGCTCCTCCGGGACTACCTACCTGCAGTTCTTC.

The table lists this clone with a count of one. This chain uses TRBV19 with TRBJ2-5; 7 nucleotides match TRBD2. The CDR3 runs to 14 residues. V shed 4 bases, J shed 0 bases, and the junction held 2 bases outside the gene matches. Germline V lookup: CDR1 LNHDA, CDR2 SQIVND (reference sequence). CDR3 nucleotide sequence: TGTGCCAGTAGTAGGGGGGGGTACCAAGAGACCCAGTACTTC. The encoded protein is CASSRGGYQETQYF.

The V gene is TRBV6-1, the J gene TRBJ2-7, with a weak D call TRBD2 (6 bases). V was clipped by 6 bases and J by 6 bases, with 18 bases between them. Germline CDR1 reads MNHNS; CDR2 reads SASEGT. The CDR3 length is 14 residues. CDR3 residues: CASRRDLVEVEQYF. The CDR3 DNA sequence: TGTGCCAGCAGGCGGGATTTAGTAGAGGTCGAGCAGTACTTC.

The chain joins TRBV7-6 to TRBJ2-7; tentative D call: TRBD2 (6 bases). Deletions cut 5 bases from V and 4 bases from J, with 12 bases between. CDR3 length: 13 amino acids. CDR1 and CDR2 (germline): SGHVS, FNYEAQ. The CDR3 is CASSLGTFYEQYF. For the CDR3, the DNA is TGTGCCAGCAGCCTGGGGACTTTTTACGAGCAGTACTTC.

The chain is built from TRBV19 and TRBJ2-4; TRBD1 matches at 9 bases. CDR1 is LNHDA and CDR2 is SQIVND in the germline V gene (reference sequence). V lost 8 bases and J lost 0; bases outside the gene matches: 5. The CDR3 totals 15 residues. The CDR3 coding sequence is TGTGCCAGTTCGACAGGGGGTTTAGCCAAAAACATTCAGTACTTC. Translating it yields CASSTGGLAKNIQYF.

The chain uses TRBV5-4 and TRBJ1-4; no clear D. V lost 3 bases to trimming and J lost 0 bases, with 6 bases between them. The CDR3 sequence is 14 residues long. Germline V gene data show CDR1 as SGHNT and CDR2 as YYREEE (reference sequence). For the CDR3, the DNA is TGTGCCAGCAGCTCCTCAGCAACTAATGAAAAACTGTTTTTT. Protein: CASSSSATNEKLFF. The full variable domain, in which reference TRBV5-4 and TRBJ1-4 provide the parts outside the CDR3, is ETGVTQSPTHLIKTRGQQVTLRCSSQSGHNTVSWYQQALGQGPQFIFQYYREEENGRGNFPPRFSGLQFPNYSSELNVNALELDDSALYLCASSSSATNEKLFFGSGTQLSVL.

The rearrangement uses TRBV5-1 and TRBJ2-7, with 8 positions matching TRBD1. V was clipped by 4 bases and J by 0 bases; unmatched bases: 9. CDR3 size: 16 residues. Per germline, CDR1 SGHRS and CDR2 YFSETQ. CDR3 in amino acids: CASSREGTGRSYEQYF. The CDR3 bases are TGCGCCAGCAGCCGAGAGGGGACAGGCCGCTCCTACGAGCAGTACTTC.

The chain has TRBV12-2 and TRBJ2-1; TRBD2 is taken as the D call from the table, unchecked against the DNA. TRBV12-2 is annotated as a pseudogene. The CDR3 runs to 15 residues. The CDR3 protein is CAARRGRESPIEQFF. CDR3 coding DNA: TGTGCAGCTCGGCGGGGGCGGGAGAGTCCAATTGAGCAGTTCTTC.

This clone was seen only once. V and J are TRBV9 and TRBJ2-3; 7 bases map to TRBD2. This CDR3 has 14 residues. CDR1 and CDR2 from the germline V gene are SGDLS and YYNGEE. V lost 0 bases to trimming and J lost 5 bases; unmatched junction nucleotides: 3. In DNA form, the CDR3 reads TGTGCCAGCAGCGTAGCGGCGGGGGAAGATACGCAGTATTTT. As protein: CASSVAAGEDTQYF.

V and J are TRBV15 and TRBJ1-6, with D tentatively TRBD1 (5 bases). Germline V lookup: CDR1 LNHNV, CDR2 YYDKDF (reference sequence). The V end was cut by 3 bases, the J end by 6 bases, with 12 bases between. CDR3 size: 15 residues. The CDR3 DNA sequence: TGTGCCACCAGCAGGCAGGGAGGTGGTAATTCACCCCTCCACTTT. Translated: CATSRQGGGNSPLHF.

The chain carries TRBV5-1 and TRBJ2-3; 12 bases fit TRBD2. This CDR3 has 18 amino acids. J gave up 1 base and V 1 base, and 7 bases lay outside the gene matches. From germline, CDR1 is SGHRS and CDR2 YFSETQ. CDR3 sequence (DNA): TGCGCCAGCAGCTTGTCTAGCGGGGGGGCCGCTGGCACAGATACGCAGTATTTT. The encoded protein is CASSLSSGGAAGTDTQYF.

This clone has only one observation. The chain links TRBV7-2 to TRBJ2-5, with TRBD2 matching over 7 bases. V shed 4 bases and J 2 bases; nucleotides not matched to a gene: 7. In germline, CDR1 is SGHTA, CDR2 FQGNSA. The CDR3 has 15 residues. In nucleotides, the CDR3 is TGTGCCAGCAGCTCCCGACTAGCCCGGCAAGAGACCCAGTACTTC. Translating it yields CASSSRLARQETQYF.

The V and J genes are TRBV19 and TRBJ1-1; 7 bases map to TRBD1. CDR1 is LNHDA, CDR2 SQIVND, per germline (reference sequence). J lost 0 bases, V lost 6 bases, and 10 bases had no gene match. The CDR3 spans 16 residues. This CDR3 is CASSSRTGILNTEAFF. The CDR3, as DNA: TGTGCCAGTAGCTCACGGACAGGCATCCTGAACACTGAAGCTTTCTTT.

V and J are TRBV30 and TRBJ2-1; D may be TRBD2 (7 bases). This CDR3 contains 13 residues. The V gene's germline CDR1 is GTSNPN and CDR2 SVGIG (reference sequence). Between the trimmed V and J ends, which lost 1 base and 10 bases, there was a span of 14 bases. CDR3 sequence reads: CAWSGDRGAEQFF. The CDR3 nucleotides are TGTGCCTGGAGTGGAGATCGGGGGGCGGAGCAGTTCTTC.